What follows are 25 T cell receptor beta chains derived from one specimen sequenced in a study of shared clonotypes between healthy human individuals (dated by TCRdb to the early 2020s). The library was made by the immunoSEQ multiplex PCR assay. In TCRdb, the immuneACCESS table is reduced to in-frame sequences with V and J assigned. These tables do not hold every clone; where another copy was compared, an unresolved V gene accounts for under half, and the others remain unexplained. Present in this sample are about 2 million clones, 90% to 95% of which were seen just once. The ten largest clones add up to 0.13% of the sample. Material for sequencing was naive CD4+ T cells sorted from blood. Read against the paper, the sample's cell subset or site label means: CD45RA+ positively selected. The receptors come from a man younger than 30 in good health.

The genes are TRBV28 and TRBJ1-2; no definite D call. CDR1 MDHEN and CDR2 SYDVKM come from the germline V gene. The CDR3 length is 13 residues. V was clipped by 4 bases and J by 4 bases, with 10 bases between them. The CDR3 DNA is TGTGCCAGCAGTTCGTCGGCACCCTATGGCTACACCTTC. The encoded protein is CASSSSAPYGYTF.

V usage is TRBV5-6 and J usage is TRBJ1-5; D remains unclear. Germline V gene lookup returns CDR1 SGHDT and CDR2 YYEEEE. With 0 bases removed from V and 5 bases from J, the gap between germline ends came to 15 bases. CDR3 length: 16 amino acids. The CDR3 region is CASSLGSWYKDQPQHF. The DNA for the CDR3 is TGTGCCAGCAGCTTGGGCTCCTGGTATAAGGATCAGCCCCAGCATTTT.

V is TRBV5-6 and J is TRBJ2-3; D gene ambiguous. The germline gives CDR1 SGHDT, CDR2 YYEEEE. This CDR3 contains 11 residues. The V gene lost 5 bases and the J gene lost 4 bases, with 5 bases spanning the gap. CDR3 sequence reads: CASSEADTQYF. DNA of the CDR3: TGTGCCAGCAGTGAGGCAGATACGCAGTATTTT.

The chain has TRBV7-6 and TRBJ2-5, with TRBD2 identical over 7 bases. This CDR3 is built from 16 residues. Trimming took 0 bases from V and 2 from J; bases not matched to a gene: 6. Germline V CDR1 and CDR2: SGHVS, FNYEAQ. CDR3 loop: CASSLAILALQETQYF. In DNA form, the CDR3 reads TGTGCCAGCAGCTTAGCGATACTAGCGCTACAAGAGACCCAGTACTTC.

V gene TRBV6-5 combines with J gene TRBJ2-7; 8 nucleotides agree with TRBD1. The length of the CDR3 is 14 residues. V dropped 8 bases and J dropped 0; count of bases not matched to a gene: 6. From germline, CDR1 is MNHEY and CDR2 SVGAGI. The CDR3 DNA sequence: TGTGCCAGCGCGAGGACAGGGAGCTCCTACGAGCAGTACTTC. Amino acids: CASARTGSSYEQYF.

This clone was recorded only once. The V call is TRBV4-3, the J call TRBJ2-5; TRBD1 might be the D (6 bases). The CDR3 extends over 15 amino acids. Per germline, CDR1 LGHNA and CDR2 YSLEER. The V end lost 1 base, the J end lost 1 base, and 10 bases lay between the germline ends. The CDR3 sequence is CASSQGQAFQETQYF. In DNA form, the CDR3 reads TGCGCCAGCAGCCAAGGACAGGCTTTCCAAGAGACCCAGTACTTC.

The J gene is TRBJ2-6, the V gene TRBV25-1; 9 bases are shared with TRBD2. V was pared by 2 bases and J by 0 bases, with 5 bases of the junction left unmatched. Looked up from germline, CDR1 is MGHDK and CDR2 is SYGVNS. The length of the CDR3 is 18 residues. The chain's CDR3 is CASSEIAGAGSGANVLTF. The CDR3, as DNA: TGTGCCAGCAGTGAAATAGCGGGAGCAGGCTCTGGGGCCAACGTCCTGACTTTC.

The rearrangement joins TRBV5-1 to TRBJ2-3, with 7 bases lining up with TRBD2. With 2 bases clipped from V and 6 bases from J, the junction kept 12 bases outside the gene matches. CDR3 length: 16 amino acids. Germline CDR1 SGHRS, CDR2 YFSETQ. The CDR3 region has the DNA TGCGCCAGCAGCTTAGTTAGCGGGCTACCCGGGGATACGCAGTATTTT. Protein product: CASSLVSGLPGDTQYF.

V is TRBV9 and J is TRBJ2-1; D ambiguous. Germline V gene sequence: CDR1 SGDLS, CDR2 YYNGEE. The CDR3 contains 15 residues. The ends were cut back, 0 bases at V and 9 bases at J, with 16 bases in the middle. The CDR3 nucleotides read TGTGCCAGCAGCGTAGAGTTTTCCGGAGCTAGTGAGCAGTTCTTC. This gives the protein CASSVEFSGASEQFF.

V and J are TRBV28 and TRBJ1-1; 7 bases align to TRBD1. The length of the CDR3 is 12 residues. CDR1 is MDHEN and CDR2 is SYDVKM in the germline V gene. The V and J ends lost 10 bases and 6 bases, in that order; junction bases with no gene match: 8. CDR3 DNA: TGTGCCACTGCCCCGCAGGGGGCTGAAGCTTTCTTT. Its protein product is CATAPQGAEAFF.

This chain links TRBV21-1 with TRBJ2-7; the D call of TRBD1 is as the table states it, not checked on the DNA. TRBV21-1 is a listed pseudogene. The CDR3 is made up of 15 amino acids. The CDR3 here is CASSKEGEVPYEQYF. The CDR3 nucleotides read TGTGCCAGCAGCAAAGAAGGGGAAGTCCCCTACGAGCAGTACTTC.

This clone was observed once. This CDR3 is CASSWGQGSSYEQYF. Written as DNA, the CDR3 is TGTGCCAGCAGCTGGGGGCAGGGGTCGTCCTACGAGCAGTACTTC. The chain employs TRBV5-6 and TRBJ2-7; D may be TRBD1 (6 bases). Germline loops: CDR1 SGHDT, CDR2 YYEEEE. V shed 3 bases and J shed 1 base, with 14 bases lying between them. CDR3 length: 15 residues.

In its sample, this clone was seen once. This chain links TRBV18 with TRBJ1-3; D is undetermined. Trimming took 2 bases from V and 8 from J, leaving 10 bases between them. The CDR3 has 13 residues. The germline V gene has CDR1 KGHSH and CDR2 LQKENI. This CDR3 reads CASSPGGDHTIYF. In DNA form, the CDR3 reads TGTGCCAGCTCACCAGGAGGCGACCACACCATATATTTT.

The chain uses TRBV19 and TRBJ2-1, with D perhaps TRBD1 or TRBD2 (5 bases each). This CDR3 has 14 amino acids. The V gene lost 0 bases and the J gene lost 9 bases, with 12 bases spanning the gap. The germline V gene encodes CDR1 LNHDA and CDR2 SQIVND (reference sequence). CDR3 sequence (DNA): TGTGCCAGTAGTATAGACGGGACCGTAAGTGAGCAGTTCTTC. Translating it yields CASSIDGTVSEQFF.

Note on this clone: This may stem from a read error, because a much larger clone lies one nucleotide away. The chain has TRBV5-5 and TRBJ1-1; possibly TRBD1 for D (6 bases). The germline V and J ends were trimmed by 0 bases and 1 base, with 7 bases remaining between them. The CDR3 covers 14 residues. Germline V CDR1 and CDR2: SGHKS, YYEKEE (reference sequence). As DNA, the CDR3 is TGTGCCAGCAGCTTGGGACAGGCGAACACTGAAGCTTTCTTT. It specifies CASSLGQANTEAFF.

The J gene is TRBJ2-2, the V gene TRBV19, with TRBD2 matching 7 bases. Germline assignment: CDR1 LNHDA and CDR2 SQIVND (reference sequence). The CDR3 loop spans 15 amino acids. V shed 6 bases, J shed 5 bases, and the junction held 9 bases outside the gene matches. The CDR3 here is CASSDPGGGTGELFF. CDR3 in DNA: TGTGCCAGTAGCGATCCTGGGGGAGGGACCGGGGAGCTGTTTTTT.

The chain carries TRBV9 and TRBJ2-5, with TRBD2 as a possible D gene (5 bases). The germline CDR1 and CDR2 sequences are SGDLS and YYNGEE. CDR3 length: 14 residues. The germline V and J ends were trimmed by 4 bases and 2 bases, with 12 bases remaining between them. CDR3: CASSRGMTQETQYF. Here the CDR3 DNA reads TGTGCCAGCAGCAGAGGGATGACACAAGAGACCCAGTACTTC.

This clone was found once. This rearrangement joins TRBV10-2 to TRBJ1-1; D not certain. From germline, CDR1 is WSHSY and CDR2 SAAADI. This CDR3 region has 15 residues. Trimming removed 6 bases at V and 5 bases at J, with 19 bases between. This CDR3 is CASRYTALKGTEAFF. Written as DNA, the CDR3 is TGCGCCAGCAGATACACAGCATTGAAGGGAACTGAAGCTTTCTTT.

This sequence joins TRBV27 and TRBJ2-7; D perhaps matches TRBD2 (5 bases). The germline V gene encodes CDR1 MNHEY and CDR2 SMNVEV (reference sequence). This CDR3 contains 20 residues. Trimming removed 0 bases from V and 7 bases from J, with 31 bases in between. The CDR3 reads CASSLSNGVRIGVGSVEQYF. CDR3 DNA: TGTGCCAGCAGTTTATCGAATGGCGTCAGGATAGGAGTAGGGAGTGTTGAGCAGTACTTC.

V is TRBV25-1 and J is TRBJ2-2; 9 bases align to TRBD1. V gave up 4 bases and J gave up 6 bases; unmatched junction bases: 0. Germline lookup yields CDR1 MGHDK and CDR2 SYGVNS. This CDR3 comprises 13 residues. The CDR3 nucleotides are TGTGCCAGCAGTGGGGACAGGGCCGGGGAGCTGTTTTTT. It is translated as CASSGDRAGELFF.

The CDR3 region is CAWNTNRGGYEQYF. CDR3 sequence (DNA): TGTGCCTGGAATACGAACAGGGGGGGCTACGAGCAGTACTTC. This chain uses TRBV30 with TRBJ2-7; tentatively, D is TRBD1 (8 bases). The CDR3 is 14 amino acids. Between the trimmed V and J ends, which lost 4 bases and 3 bases, there was a span of 16 bases. Germline CDR1 and CDR2: GTSNPN and SVGIG (reference sequence). The full variable domain, its missing parts supplied by reference TRBV30 and TRBJ2-7, is SQTIHQWPATLVQPVGSPLSLECTVEGTSNPNLYWYRQAAGRGLQLLFYSVGIGQISSEVPQNLSASRPQDRQFILSSKKLLLSDSGFYLCAWNTNRGGYEQYFGPGTRLTVT.

The genes are TRBV7-3 and TRBJ2-7, with D possibly being TRBD2 (5 bases). The germline gives CDR1 SGHTA, CDR2 FQGTGA. Trimming took off 5 bases at V and 7 bases at J, with 18 bases between the two ends. The CDR3 contains 14 residues. CDR3 nucleotide sequence: TGTGCCAGCAGCCTCGAACCTATCGGCGGGGAGCAGTACTTC. Translated, it gives CASSLEPIGGEQYF.

V gene TRBV5-4 combines with J gene TRBJ2-7; 8 bases align to TRBD2. The CDR3 consists of 17 residues. The junction had 14 bases not matched to a gene; V was cut back by 0 bases and J by 6 bases. Germline-derived CDR1 and CDR2 are SGHNT and YYREEE (reference sequence). The CDR3 sequence: CASSLAGTRKGSGEQYF. Here the CDR3 DNA reads TGTGCCAGCAGCTTGGCCGGGACTAGAAAGGGGTCGGGCGAGCAGTACTTC. Full variable domain (remainder filled in from reference TRBV5-4 and TRBJ2-7): ETGVTQSPTHLIKTRGQQVTLRCSSQSGHNTVSWYQQALGQGPQFIFQYYREEENGRGNFPPRFSGLQFPNYSSELNVNALELDDSALYLCASSLAGTRKGSGEQYFGPGTRLTVT.

A single count supports this clone. This chain uses TRBV9 with TRBJ2-2; 10 bases are a match to TRBD1. From germline, CDR1 is SGDLS and CDR2 YYNGEE. This CDR3 has 18 amino acids. V was pared by 0 bases and J by 5 bases, with 10 bases of the junction left unmatched. Written as DNA, the CDR3 is TGTGCCAGCAGCGTAGTAGCCGCCGGGACAGGGGTAACCGGGGAGCTGTTTTTT. Translation: CASSVVAAGTGVTGELFF. Variable domain in full (rest from reference TRBV9 and TRBJ2-2): DSGVTQTPKHLITATGQRVTLRCSPRSGDLSVYWYQQSLDQGLQFLIQYYNGEERAKGNILERFSAQQFPDLHSELNLSSLELGDSALYFCASSVVAAGTGVTGELFFGEGSRLTVL.

The chain employs TRBV4-3 and TRBJ2-1; no reliable D call. The CDR3 length is 13 residues. V was pared by 4 bases and J by 4 bases, with 8 bases between. Germline V gene lookup returns CDR1 LGHNA and CDR2 YSLEER. The CDR3 nucleotides read TGCGCCAGCAGCCGGTTTAGTTACAATGAGCAGTTCTTC. It encodes CASSRFSYNEQFF.